The source of this T cell receptor beta chain is a study of Graves' ophthalmopathy and Graves' hyperthyroidism. Study findings and constraints: In separating ophthalmopathy from stable hyperthyroidism, a 13-signature model achieved 85% to 90% sensitivity and 81.08% specificity. Blood also harbored most expanded thyroid clonotypes above 0.001 frequency.

Using RNA transcripts, the TCR beta CDR3 regions were amplified. Investigators did first-round RT-PCR with HTBI primers, then second-round multiplex PCR. TCRdb re-called the multiplex PCR reads with MiXCR, one entry per CDR3 protein. This sample has more than 550,000 distinct CDR3 sequences, with 35% to 45% found just once. This clonotype was counted ten times or more. The antigen is undetermined. Germline assignment: CDR1 MGHRA and CDR2 YSYEKL. CDR3 length: 14 residues. Trimming removed 1 base at V and 2 bases at J, with 6 bases between. This chain connects TRBV4-1 to TRBJ1-5; D remains ambiguous. The sequenced sample consisted of peripheral blood. This TCR was recovered from an adult man with Graves' ophthalmopathy. The DNA of the CDR3 is TGCGCCAGCAGCCAAGTTCCAGGCAATCAGCCCCAGCATTTT. This encodes CASSQVPGNQPQHF.